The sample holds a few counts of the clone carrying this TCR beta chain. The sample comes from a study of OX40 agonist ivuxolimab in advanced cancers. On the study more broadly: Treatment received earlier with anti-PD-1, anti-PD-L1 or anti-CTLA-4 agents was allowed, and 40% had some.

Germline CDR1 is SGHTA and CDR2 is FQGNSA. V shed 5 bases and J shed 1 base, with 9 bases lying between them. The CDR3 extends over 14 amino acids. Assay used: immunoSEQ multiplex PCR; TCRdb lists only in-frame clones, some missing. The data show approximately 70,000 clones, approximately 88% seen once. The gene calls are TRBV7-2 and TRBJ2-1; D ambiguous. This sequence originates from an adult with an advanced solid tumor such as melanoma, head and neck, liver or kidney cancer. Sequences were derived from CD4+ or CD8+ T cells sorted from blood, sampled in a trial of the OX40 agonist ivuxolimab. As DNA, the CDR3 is TGTGCCAGCAGCCCGTCCCCATCCTACAATGAGCAGTTCTTC. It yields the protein CASSPSPSYNEQFF.